This T cell receptor beta chain was observed in a study of blood T cell repertoires in COVID-19. The germline gives CDR1 SGHRS, CDR2 YFSETQ. The CDR3 covers 16 residues. V gave up 0 bases and J gave up 3 bases, with 14 bases separating them. This table comes from immunoSEQ multiplex PCR, and its TCRdb copy is limited to in-frame clones, with some not included. The data show about 250,000 clones, around 88% seen once. The sequencing input was peripheral blood. This TCR was sampled from a woman aged 25 to 39 with COVID-19, enrolled during active disease. This chain links TRBV5-1 with TRBJ2-3; tentatively, D is TRBD1 (6 bases). CDR3 nucleotides: TGCGCCAGCAGCTTGGAGGCTTCTCAGGGGACAGATACGCAGTATTTT. Translated, it gives CASSLEASQGTDTQYF.